This is a list of T cell receptor beta chains from one sample in a study of blood T cell repertoires in COVID-19. Repertoires were generated with immunoSEQ multiplex PCR, while TCRdb's copy carries only in-frame clones and drops some. The sample has fewer than 110,000 clones, approximately 80% seen once; the top ten hold over 4%. Sequencing was done on a sample of peripheral blood. The receptors derive from a man in his 70s with acute or convalescent COVID-19. CDR3s include the opening cysteine and the closing phenylalanine or tryptophan. Fields, in order: V gene, clone size, D gene, J gene, CDR3 DNA, CDR3 protein. A D gene is named only where the DNA matches it firmly. Size values are once, few and many counts, or a class for expanded clones, and some rows have none.

>TRBV9|NA|TRBD1|TRBJ1-1
TGTGCCAGCAGCGCCCCACCTTCCGAGGGGGCAAACACTGAAGCTTTCTTT
CASSAPPSEGANTEAFF
>TRBV3-1/TRBV3-2|few|NA|TRBJ1-6
TGTGCCAGCAGCCACCGCGGGAGGGGGGATAATTCACCCCTCCACTTT
CASSHRGRGDNSPLHF
>TRBV6-5|NA|NA|TRBJ2-1
TGTGCCAGCAGTTACGGAAGGGGTCGTGAGCAGTTCTTC
CASSYGRGREQFF
>TRBV7-2|NA|NA|TRBJ1-5
TGTGCCAGCAGCTTAGTGCCAGGGAATGATCAGCCCCAGCATTTT
CASSLVPGNDQPQHF
>TRBV7-2|NA|TRBD1|TRBJ2-7
TGTGCCAGCAGCTTCGGACAGGGGGTTCACGAGCAGTACTTC
CASSFGQGVHEQYF
>TRBV5-1|NA|TRBD1|TRBJ1-1
TGCGCCAGCAGCTTATCTCGGGACAGGGGCACTGAAGCTTTCTTT
CASSLSRDRGTEAFF
>TRBV7-3|NA|TRBD2|TRBJ2-3
TGTGCCAGCAGCTCCGGGGGGGCCCCCGGCACAGATACGCAGTATTTT
CASSSGGAPGTDTQYF
>TRBV7-9|NA|TRBD1|TRBJ2-1
TGTGCCAGCAGCTACGTACTACGGGACAGTAACAATGAGCAGTTCTTC
CASSYVLRDSNNEQFF
>TRBV18|NA|NA|TRBJ1-5
TGTGCCAGCTCACCCTCGGGACAATCAGACCAGCATTTT
CASSPSGQSDQHF
>TRBV27|once|TRBD1|TRBJ2-1
TGTGCCAGCAGTTCCAGGACAGGCCCTAGCTCCTACAATGAGCAGTTCTTC
CASSSRTGPSSYNEQFF
>TRBV5-4|once|TRBD1|TRBJ1-5
TGTGCCAGCAGCTCCGGGGGACAGGGGAATCAGCCCCAGCATTTT
CASSSGGQGNQPQHF
>TRBV5-4|NA|NA|TRBJ1-2
TGTGCCAGCAGCTTAGAGACATCGTATGGCTACACCTTC
CASSLETSYGYTF
>TRBV7-6|NA|NA|TRBJ1-4
TGTGCCAGCAGCCAAGCGGGGGGCCTTGAAAAACTGTTTTTT
CASSQAGGLEKLFF
>TRBV9|once|TRBD1|TRBJ2-1
TGTGCCAGCAGCGGGGACAGAGCCCCCTCCTACAATGAGCAGTTCTTC
CASSGDRAPSYNEQFF